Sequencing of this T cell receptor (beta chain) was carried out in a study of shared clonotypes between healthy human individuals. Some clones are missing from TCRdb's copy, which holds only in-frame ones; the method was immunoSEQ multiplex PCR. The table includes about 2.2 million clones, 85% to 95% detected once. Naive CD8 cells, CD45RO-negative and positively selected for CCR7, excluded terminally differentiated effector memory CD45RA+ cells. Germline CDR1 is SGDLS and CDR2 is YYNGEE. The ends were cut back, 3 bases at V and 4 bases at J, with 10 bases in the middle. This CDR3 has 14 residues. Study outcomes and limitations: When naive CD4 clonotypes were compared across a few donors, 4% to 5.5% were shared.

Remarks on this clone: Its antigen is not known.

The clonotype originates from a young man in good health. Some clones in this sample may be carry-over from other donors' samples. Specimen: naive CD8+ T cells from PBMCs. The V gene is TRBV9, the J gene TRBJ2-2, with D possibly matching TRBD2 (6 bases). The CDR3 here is CASSERDFTGELFF. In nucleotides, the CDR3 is TGTGCCAGCAGCGAAAGGGACTTCACCGGGGAGCTGTTTTTT.